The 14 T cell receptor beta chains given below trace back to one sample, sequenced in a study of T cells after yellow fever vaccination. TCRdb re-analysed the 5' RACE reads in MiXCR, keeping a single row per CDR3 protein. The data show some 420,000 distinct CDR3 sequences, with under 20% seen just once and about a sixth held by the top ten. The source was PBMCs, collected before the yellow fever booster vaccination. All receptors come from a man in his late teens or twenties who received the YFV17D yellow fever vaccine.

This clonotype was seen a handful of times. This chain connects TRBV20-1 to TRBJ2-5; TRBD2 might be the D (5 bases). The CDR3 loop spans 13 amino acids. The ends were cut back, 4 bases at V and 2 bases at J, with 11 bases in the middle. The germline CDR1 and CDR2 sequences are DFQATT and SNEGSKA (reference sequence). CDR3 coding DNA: TGCAGTGCTACCCCCCCGGGGCAAGAGACCCAGTACTTC. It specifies CSATPPGQETQYF.

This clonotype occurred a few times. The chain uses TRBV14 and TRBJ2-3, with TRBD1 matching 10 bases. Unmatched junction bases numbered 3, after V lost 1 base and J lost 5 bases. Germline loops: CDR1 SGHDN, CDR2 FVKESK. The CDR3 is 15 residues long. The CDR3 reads CASSQVGQGVDTQYF. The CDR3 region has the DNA TGTGCCAGCAGCCAAGTCGGACAGGGGGTAGATACGCAGTATTTT.

The CDR3 reads CASSSWSGDTIYF. CDR3 in DNA: TGTGCCAGCAGCTCGTGGTCGGGGGACACCATATATTTT. This sequence joins TRBV7-2 and TRBJ1-3; weak D call: TRBD1 (5 bases). The germline gives CDR1 SGHTA, CDR2 FQGNSA. The CDR3 spans 13 residues. Trimming shortened V by 4 bases and J by 8 bases, and 12 bases separated the two germline ends.

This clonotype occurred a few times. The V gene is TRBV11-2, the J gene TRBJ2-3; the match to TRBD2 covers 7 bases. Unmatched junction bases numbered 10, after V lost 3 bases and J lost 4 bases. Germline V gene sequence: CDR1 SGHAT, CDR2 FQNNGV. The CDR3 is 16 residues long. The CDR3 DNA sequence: TGTGCCAGCAGCTTCAGGGATTGGCGGGGGTCAGATACGCAGTATTTT. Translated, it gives CASSFRDWRGSDTQYF.

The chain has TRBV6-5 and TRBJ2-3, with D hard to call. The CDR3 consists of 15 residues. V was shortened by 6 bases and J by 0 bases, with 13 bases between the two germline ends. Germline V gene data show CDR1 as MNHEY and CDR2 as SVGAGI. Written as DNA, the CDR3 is TGTGCCAGCAGACCCCGGTTCTCTAGCACAGATACGCAGTATTTT. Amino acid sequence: CASRPRFSSTDTQYF.

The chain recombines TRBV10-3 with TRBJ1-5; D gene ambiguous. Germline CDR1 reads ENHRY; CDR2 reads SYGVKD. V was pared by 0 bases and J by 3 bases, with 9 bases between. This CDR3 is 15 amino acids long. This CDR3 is CAISESGANNQPQHF. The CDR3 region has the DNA TGTGCCATCAGTGAGTCAGGAGCTAACAATCAGCCCCAGCATTTT.

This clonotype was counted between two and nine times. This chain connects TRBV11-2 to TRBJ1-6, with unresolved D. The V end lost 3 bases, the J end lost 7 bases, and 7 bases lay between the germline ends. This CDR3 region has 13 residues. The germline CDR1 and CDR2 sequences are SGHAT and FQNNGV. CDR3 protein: CASSFDPNSPLHF. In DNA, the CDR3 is TGTGCCAGCAGCTTCGACCCGAATTCACCCCTCCACTTT.

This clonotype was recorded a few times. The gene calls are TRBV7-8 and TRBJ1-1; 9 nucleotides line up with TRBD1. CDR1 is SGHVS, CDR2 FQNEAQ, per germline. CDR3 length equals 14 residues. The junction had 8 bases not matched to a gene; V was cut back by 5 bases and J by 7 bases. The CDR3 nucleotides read TGTGCCAGCAGCCCCAGGCCGACAGGGGGTGAAGCTTTCTTT. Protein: CASSPRPTGGEAFF.

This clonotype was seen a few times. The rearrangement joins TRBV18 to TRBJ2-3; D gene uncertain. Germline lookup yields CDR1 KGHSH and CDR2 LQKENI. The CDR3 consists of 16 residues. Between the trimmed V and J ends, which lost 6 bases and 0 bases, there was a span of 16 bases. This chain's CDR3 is CASSRSVAPSTDTQYF. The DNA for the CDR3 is TGTGCCAGCTCCCGTTCTGTGGCCCCTAGCACAGATACGCAGTATTTT.

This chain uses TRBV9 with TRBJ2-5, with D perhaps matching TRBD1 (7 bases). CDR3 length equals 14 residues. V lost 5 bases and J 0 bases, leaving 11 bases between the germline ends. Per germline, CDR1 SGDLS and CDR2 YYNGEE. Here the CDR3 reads CASSGGTDQETQYF. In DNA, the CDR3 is TGTGCCAGCAGTGGCGGGACAGACCAAGAGACCCAGTACTTC. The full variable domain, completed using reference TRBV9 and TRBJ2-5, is DSGVTQTPKHLITATGQRVTLRCSPRSGDLSVYWYQQSLDQGLQFLIQYYNGEERAKGNILERFSAQQFPDLHSELNLSSLELGDSALYFCASSGGTDQETQYFGPGTRLLVL.

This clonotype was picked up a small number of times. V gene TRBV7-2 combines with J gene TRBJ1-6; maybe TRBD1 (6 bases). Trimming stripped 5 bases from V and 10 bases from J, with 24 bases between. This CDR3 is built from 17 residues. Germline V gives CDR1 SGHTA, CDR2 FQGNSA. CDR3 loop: CASSGTSQGAAGSPLHF. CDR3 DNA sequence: TGTGCCAGCAGCGGCACCTCACAGGGCGCAGCTGGCTCACCCCTCCACTTT.

The CDR3 region is CASSFGLQSSYEQYV. CDR3 bases: TGTGCCAGCAGCTTTGGGCTACAGAGCTCCTACGAGCAGTACGTC. The chain couples TRBV5-5 to TRBJ2-7; D ambiguous. The CDR3 loop spans 15 amino acids. V was cut by 2 bases and J by 0 bases, with 12 bases left in between. Germline V gene data show CDR1 as SGHKS and CDR2 as YYEKEE (reference sequence).

The CDR3 is CASSLDGIENTDTQYF. Written as DNA, the CDR3 is TGCGCCAGCAGCTTGGACGGAATCGAGAATACAGATACGCAGTATTTT. The chain recombines TRBV5-1 with TRBJ2-3; D ambiguous. The CDR3 has 16 residues. V lost 0 bases and J 3 bases, leaving 14 bases between the germline ends. Germline CDR1 SGHRS, CDR2 YFSETQ.

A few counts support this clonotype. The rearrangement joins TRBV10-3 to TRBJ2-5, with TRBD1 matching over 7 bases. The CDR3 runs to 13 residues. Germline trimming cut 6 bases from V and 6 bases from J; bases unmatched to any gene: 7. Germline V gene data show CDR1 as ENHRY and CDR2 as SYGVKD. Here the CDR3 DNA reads TGTGCCATCAGCCCCCGGGACAGAAAGACCCAGTACTTC. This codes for CAISPRDRKTQYF.